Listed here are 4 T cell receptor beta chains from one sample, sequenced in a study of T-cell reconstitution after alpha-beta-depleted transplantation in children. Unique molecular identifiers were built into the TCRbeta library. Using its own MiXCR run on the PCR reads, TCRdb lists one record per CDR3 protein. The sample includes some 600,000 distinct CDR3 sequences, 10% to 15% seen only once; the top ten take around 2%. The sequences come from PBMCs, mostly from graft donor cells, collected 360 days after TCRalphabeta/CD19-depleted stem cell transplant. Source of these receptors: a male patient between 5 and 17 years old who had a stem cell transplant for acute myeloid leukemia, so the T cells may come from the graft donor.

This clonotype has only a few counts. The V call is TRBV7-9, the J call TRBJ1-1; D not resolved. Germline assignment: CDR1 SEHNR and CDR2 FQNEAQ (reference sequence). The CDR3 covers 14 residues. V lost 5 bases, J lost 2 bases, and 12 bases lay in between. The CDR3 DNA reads TGTGCCAGCAGCATACCCCAGCTAAACACTGAAGCTTTCTTT. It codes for CASSIPQLNTEAFF.

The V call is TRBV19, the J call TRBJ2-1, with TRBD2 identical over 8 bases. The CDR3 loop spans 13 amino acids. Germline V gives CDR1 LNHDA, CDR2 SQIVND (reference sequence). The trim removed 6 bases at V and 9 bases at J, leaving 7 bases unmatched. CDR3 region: CASSPTSVSEQFF. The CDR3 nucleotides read TGTGCCAGTAGCCCGACTAGCGTAAGTGAGCAGTTCTTC. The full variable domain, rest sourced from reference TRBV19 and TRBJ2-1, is DGGITQSPKYLFRKEGQNVTLSCEQNLNHDAMYWYRQDPGQGLRLIYYSQIVNDFQKGDIAEGYSVSREKKESFPLTVTSAQKNPTAFYLCASSPTSVSEQFFGPGTRLTVL.

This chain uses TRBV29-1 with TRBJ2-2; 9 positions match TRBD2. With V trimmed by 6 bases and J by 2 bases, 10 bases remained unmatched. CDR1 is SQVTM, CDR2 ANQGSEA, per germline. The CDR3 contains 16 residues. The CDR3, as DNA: TGCAGCGTCCGTGGCCTAGCGGGGACCAACACCGGGGAGCTGTTTTTT. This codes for CSVRGLAGTNTGELFF.

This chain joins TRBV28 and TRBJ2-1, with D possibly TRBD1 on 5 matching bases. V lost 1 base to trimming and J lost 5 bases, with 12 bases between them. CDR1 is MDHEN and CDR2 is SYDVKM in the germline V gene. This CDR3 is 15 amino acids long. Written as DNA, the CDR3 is TGTGCCAGCAGTTTATCAAGGACACTCCACAATGAGCAGTTCTTC. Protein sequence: CASSLSRTLHNEQFF. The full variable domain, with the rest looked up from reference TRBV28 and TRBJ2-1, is DVKVTQSSRYLVKRTGEKVFLECVQDMDHENMFWYRQDPGLGLRLIYFSYDVKMKEKGDIPEGYSVSREKKERFSLILESASTNQTSMYLCASSLSRTLHNEQFFGPGTRLTVL.